The source of this T cell receptor (beta chain) is a study of patients and donors after allogeneic stem cell transplantation. V was cut by 0 bases and J by 6 bases, with 9 bases left in between. Looked up from germline, CDR1 is SGHRS and CDR2 is YFSETQ. The CDR3 is 13 amino acids. TCRdb reanalysed the RT-PCR reads using MiXCR and keeps one entry per CDR3 protein. The table lists 150,000 or so distinct CDR3 sequences, more than 20% of them singletons. This receptor was taken from a human donor who was either an allogeneic HSCT recipient or a stem cell or donor lymphocyte infusion donor (not recorded which). It is not recorded whose cells these are; they may come from a transplant donor. Sequencing was performed on blood, either unsorted or a sorted T cell fraction (not recorded which). The chain uses TRBV5-1 and TRBJ1-1; D is possibly TRBD1 (6 bases). For the CDR3, the DNA is TGCGCCAGCAGCTTGGGCAGGGGTGCTGAAGCTTTCTTT. It yields the protein CASSLGRGAEAFF.